Below, 27 T cell receptor beta chains from the same sample are listed, as sequenced in a study of T cell repertoires in aging, cancer and after chemotherapy. Amplification of TCR beta used genomic DNA extracted from peripheral blood. Rearranged V-D-J TRB sequences were amplified with a mixed TRB-A/B primer pool. TCRdb independently ran MiXCR on the multiplex PCR reads; one entry per CDR3 protein. The sample carries more than 6,500 distinct CDR3 sequences, over 20% recorded once. Sequenced: blood. The receptors were sampled from a human donor with a blood cancer.

This clonotype was counted a few times. The rearrangement joins TRBV5-1 to TRBJ1-2, with 11 bases matching TRBD1. The J segment lost 8 bases and the V segment lost 7 bases, leaving 10 bases of the junction unmatched. Looked up from germline, CDR1 is SGHRS and CDR2 is YFSETQ. This CDR3 contains 14 residues. As DNA, the CDR3 is TGCGCCAGCGCCCCGGGACAGGGGGTAGGAGGCTACACCTTC. Residues: CASAPGQGVGGYTF.

Judged by abundance, this clonotype is medium-sized. This chain connects TRBV6-5 to TRBJ2-7; TRBD1 aligns across 7 bases. Trimming took 6 bases from V and 0 from J; bases not matched to a gene: 8. Germline-derived CDR1 and CDR2 are MNHEY and SVGAGI. The CDR3 has 15 residues. The CDR3 sequence: CASRLQGKHSYEQYF. CDR3 nucleotide sequence: TGTGCCAGCAGACTACAGGGGAAGCACTCCTACGAGCAGTACTTC.

The chain recombines TRBV12-3 or TRBV12-4 with TRBJ2-7, with 9 bases fitting TRBD2. The CDR3 is 16 amino acids. Trimming took 2 bases from V and 2 from J; bases not matched to a gene: 7. For the CDR3, the DNA is TGTGCCAGCAGTTTATCCGGGACTAGCCGCCCCTACGAGCAGTACTTC. As protein: CASSLSGTSRPYEQYF.

This clonotype is medium-sized in the sample. The CDR3 is CASSIDPFSRGRTGELFF. The CDR3 coding sequence is TGTGCCAGTAGTATAGATCCCTTCAGCAGGGGGCGAACCGGGGAGCTGTTTTTT. This chain links TRBV19 with TRBJ2-2; 8 bases align to TRBD1. Trimming removed 0 bases from V and 5 bases from J; junction bases left unmatched: 11. The CDR3 has 18 residues. Germline CDR1 LNHDA, CDR2 SQIVND (reference sequence). The full variable domain, completed using reference TRBV19 and TRBJ2-2, is DGGITQSPKYLFRKEGQNVTLSCEQNLNHDAMYWYRQDPGQGLRLIYYSQIVNDFQKGDIAEGYSVSREKKESFPLTVTSAQKNPTAFYLCASSIDPFSRGRTGELFFGEGSRLTVL.

In the case of this clonotype: A much larger clonotype is one base distant, so this may be a read error. The chain carries TRBV7-6 and TRBJ2-1, with TRBD2 identical over 10 bases. CDR3 length: 15 amino acids. Germline V gene data show CDR1 as SGHVS and CDR2 as FNYEAQ. With V trimmed by 5 bases and J by 10 bases, 11 bases remained unmatched. In DNA form, the CDR3 reads TGTGCCAGCAGCACCTCTAGCGGGAGCTCCTACGAGCAGTTCTTC. Protein: CASSTSSGSSYEQFF.

J is TRBJ2-1 and V is TRBV20-1; 12 nucleotides match TRBD2. The CDR3 totals 14 residues. The ends lost 4 bases at V and 5 bases at J; junction bases unmatched: 3. The germline CDR1 and CDR2 sequences are DFQATT and SNEGSKA (reference sequence). In DNA, the CDR3 is TGCAGTGCTACGGGACTAGCGGGTGACAATGAGCAGTTCTTC. Translation: CSATGLAGDNEQFF.

A few counts support this clonotype. This chain joins TRBV14 and TRBJ1-3; D not certain. The V gene lost 1 base and the J gene lost 0 bases, with 10 bases spanning the gap. Germline assignment: CDR1 SGHDN and CDR2 FVKESK. The CDR3 has 16 residues. CDR3 protein: CASSQGAFPSGNTIYF. The CDR3 DNA is TGTGCCAGCAGCCAAGGAGCGTTTCCCTCTGGAAACACCATATATTTT.

This clonotype is termed medium-sized. This chain links TRBV12-3 or TRBV12-4 with TRBJ2-2, with D perhaps being TRBD1 or TRBD2 (5 bases each). This CDR3 is built from 15 residues. V lost 6 bases, J lost 1 base, and 12 bases lay in between. The DNA for the CDR3 is TGTGCCAGCAGCTTCGGGGCAGGGAACACCGGGGAGCTGTTTTTT. Translated, it gives CASSFGAGNTGELFF.

This chain connects TRBV5-8 to TRBJ2-3; 7 positions agree with TRBD1. The junction had 5 bases not matched to a gene; V was cut back by 4 bases and J by 6 bases. Germline-derived CDR1 and CDR2 are SGHTS and YDEGEE. This CDR3 contains 13 residues. CDR3 amino acids: CASSVGQADTQYF. CDR3 bases: TGTGCCAGCAGCGTCGGACAGGCCGATACGCAGTATTTT.

This clonotype is deemed medium-sized (0.01 to 0.1%). This sequence joins TRBV29-1 and TRBJ1-2, with D uncertain. V was trimmed by 0 bases and J by 2 bases, leaving 7 bases between them. From germline, CDR1 is SQVTM and CDR2 ANQGSEA. The CDR3 spans 13 residues. CDR3 coding DNA: TGCAGCGTTGAAGACCCGTTGAACTATGGCTACACCTTC. It yields the protein CSVEDPLNYGYTF.

The chain has TRBV28 and TRBJ1-2; D not certain. Germline-derived CDR1 and CDR2 are MDHEN and SYDVKM. With 4 bases removed from V and 5 bases from J, the gap between germline ends came to 17 bases. The CDR3 is 15 amino acids. As DNA, the CDR3 is TGTGCCAGCAGTTATCCCGGTGGGCTTATTTATGGCTACACCTTC. Its protein product is CASSYPGGLIYGYTF.

In DNA, the CDR3 is TGTGCCAGCAGACAAGCGGGATTAGGCACCGGGGAGCTGTTTTTT. Its protein product is CASRQAGLGTGELFF. The gene calls are TRBV7-2 and TRBJ2-2; 7 positions match TRBD2. Germline trimming cut 6 bases from V and 4 bases from J; bases unmatched to any gene: 8. This CDR3 has 15 residues. Germline assignment: CDR1 SGHTA and CDR2 FQGNSA.

This chain links TRBV30 with TRBJ1-5, with D maybe TRBD1 (5 bases). Trimming left V 3 bases short and J 7 bases short, with 16 bases between. CDR1 and CDR2 from the germline V gene are GTSNPN and SVGIG (reference sequence). The CDR3 extends over 14 amino acids. CDR3 nucleotide sequence: TGTGCCTGGAGGGGGGACCCTGGGAGACAGCCCCAGCATTTT. Amino acids: CAWRGDPGRQPQHF.

This chain joins TRBV20-1 and TRBJ1-2; 9 nucleotides align to TRBD1. This CDR3 region has 15 residues. With V trimmed by 2 bases and J by 1 base, 5 bases remained unmatched. Per the germline V gene, CDR1 is DFQATT and CDR2 is SNEGSKA (reference sequence). The CDR3 DNA follows: TGCAGTGCTAGAAAAGGGACAGGGCTTAACTATGGCTACACCTTC. It yields the protein CSARKGTGLNYGYTF.

By sample share, this clonotype is medium-sized. This chain uses TRBV30 with TRBJ2-1; D gene uncertain. The V end was cut by 1 base, the J end by 4 bases, with 11 bases between. This CDR3 spans 14 amino acids. Germline CDR1 GTSNPN, CDR2 SVGIG (reference sequence). Here the CDR3 DNA reads TGTGCCTGGAGTGGTAGGGCTACGTACAATGAGCAGTTCTTC. Amino acids: CAWSGRATYNEQFF.

This clonotype counts as medium-sized. The chain is built from TRBV29-1 and TRBJ2-1; 12 bases map to TRBD2. With 1 base clipped from V and 5 bases from J, the junction kept 0 bases outside the gene matches. The CDR3 extends over 14 amino acids. Germline-derived CDR1 and CDR2 are SQVTM and ANQGSEA. The CDR3: CSVEGLAGDNEQFF. CDR3 coding DNA: TGCAGCGTTGAAGGACTAGCGGGAGACAATGAGCAGTTCTTC.

By sample share, this clonotype is medium-sized. V usage is TRBV19 and J usage is TRBJ2-5, with 7 bases identical to TRBD1. V shed 5 bases and J 7 bases; nucleotides not matched to a gene: 10. Germline V gives CDR1 LNHDA, CDR2 SQIVND (reference sequence). The CDR3 contains 14 residues. CDR3 in DNA: TGTGCCAGTAGTCAACAGCACAGGGGTGTGACCCAGTACTTC. Protein: CASSQQHRGVTQYF.

A few counts support this clonotype. The chain recombines TRBV6-6 with TRBJ1-1, with 7 bases fitting TRBD1. The ends lost 5 bases at V and 9 bases at J; junction bases unmatched: 12. Germline V gene data show CDR1 as MNHNY and CDR2 as SVGAGI (reference sequence). This CDR3 region has 14 residues. Here the CDR3 DNA reads TGTGCCAGCAGTGGGGGACAGTCCCCCGGGAAAGCTTTCTTT. Translation gives CASSGGQSPGKAFF.

The rearrangement uses TRBV10-3 and TRBJ2-2; TRBD2 agrees at 10 bases. This CDR3 is 17 amino acids long. The ends lost 0 bases at V and 7 bases at J; junction bases unmatched: 8. Germline CDR1 reads ENHRY; CDR2 reads SYGVKD. The CDR3: CAISESASGSYVGELFF. The CDR3 DNA reads as TGTGCCATCAGTGAGTCTGCTAGCGGGAGTTATGTCGGGGAGCTGTTTTTT.

This clonotype counts as medium-sized (0.01 to 0.1%). The chain couples TRBV5-4 to TRBJ2-7; TRBD2 aligns across 7 bases. Germline values: CDR1 SGHNT, CDR2 YYREEE (reference sequence). Germline trimming cut 2 bases from V and 3 bases from J; bases unmatched to any gene: 5. This CDR3 comprises 14 residues. The CDR3 loop is CASSFGGGSYEQYF. The CDR3 DNA reads TGTGCCAGCAGCTTCGGCGGCGGGAGCTACGAGCAGTACTTC.

This clonotype is classed as medium-sized (0.01 to 0.1%). The chain joins TRBV5-6 to TRBJ1-4; D might be TRBD1 (5 bases). There are 15 residues in the CDR3. The ends were cut back, 3 bases at V and 3 bases at J, with 12 bases in the middle. CDR1 and CDR2 (germline): SGHDT, YYEEEE. As DNA, the CDR3 is TGTGCCAGCAGCTCAACCGGGACTCCTAATGAAAAACTGTTTTTT. Residues: CASSSTGTPNEKLFF.

By frequency in the sample, this clonotype is medium-sized (0.01 to 0.1%). V usage is TRBV15 and J usage is TRBJ2-1, with D possibly being TRBD1 (6 bases). CDR1 LNHNV and CDR2 YYDKDF come from the germline V gene (reference sequence). Trimming removed 5 bases from V and 10 bases from J, with 18 bases in between. The CDR3 has 14 residues. The CDR3 is CATSALPRGWEQFF. The CDR3 nucleotides read TGTGCCACCAGCGCCCTACCCAGGGGTTGGGAGCAGTTCTTC.

This clonotype has only a few counts. The chain recombines TRBV18 with TRBJ1-4; 10 bases agree with TRBD1. This CDR3 region has 18 residues. Germline values: CDR1 KGHSH, CDR2 LQKENI. The junction had 15 bases not matched to a gene; V was cut back by 3 bases and J by 8 bases. CDR3 region: CASSPLDRGTRPGEKLFF. The CDR3 DNA reads as TGTGCCAGCTCACCGTTGGACAGGGGGACCCGACCAGGCGAAAAACTGTTTTTT.

The chain employs TRBV5-4 and TRBJ2-1, with TRBD1 identical over 9 bases. Losses at the gene ends were 0 bases for V and 8 bases for J; bases not matched to a gene: 9. CDR3 size: 16 residues. CDR1 and CDR2 from the germline V gene are SGHNT and YYREEE (reference sequence). The CDR3, as DNA: TGTGCCAGCAGCTTGGGGGGGACAGGGAATCGTGATGAGCAGTTCTTC. Translating gives CASSLGGTGNRDEQFF.

V usage is TRBV4-2 and J usage is TRBJ2-5, with 10 bases identical to TRBD2. V trimming: 0 bases; J trimming: 2 bases; junction bases outside the gene matches: 6. Germline assignment: CDR1 LGHNA and CDR2 YNFKEQ. The CDR3 is made up of 17 amino acids. The chain's CDR3 is CASSQEGPAGGQETQYF. The CDR3 DNA is TGTGCCAGCAGCCAAGAGGGGCCAGCGGGAGGGCAAGAGACCCAGTACTTC.

This chain connects TRBV7-9 to TRBJ2-5, with TRBD1 identical over 10 bases. Per the germline V gene, CDR1 is SEHNR and CDR2 is FQNEAQ (reference sequence). The CDR3 covers 14 residues. Trimming removed 3 bases from V and 4 bases from J; junction bases left unmatched: 2. CDR3 nucleotides: TGTGCCAGCAGCTTGACAGGGGGCGCAGAGACCCAGTACTTC. As protein: CASSLTGGAETQYF.

This clonotype was seen only a few times. V usage is TRBV20-1 and J usage is TRBJ1-3, with TRBD1 as a possible D gene (5 bases). CDR1 DFQATT and CDR2 SNEGSKA come from the germline V gene (reference sequence). CDR3 length: 13 amino acids. V lost 3 bases and J 6 bases, leaving 12 bases between the germline ends. CDR3 in amino acids: CSASQGPQNTIYF. CDR3 bases: TGCAGTGCTAGCCAGGGTCCCCAAAACACCATATATTTT.